This TCR beta chain stems from a study of cytomegalovirus exposure and HLA in healthy donors. Donors sampled were nominally healthy, though unrecorded immune exposures were likely. The V gene end was trimmed by 5 bases and the J gene end by 3 bases; junction bases not matched to a gene: 5. CDR1 is SGHVS and CDR2 is FNYEAQ in the germline V gene. The CDR3 covers 15 residues. This clone has a handful of counts. Its specificity is not known. General study results and limits: Confirmation in vitro established that three CMV-associated chains were specific for CMV antigens.

A multiplex PCR was run with 60 Vbeta primers and 13 Jbeta primers. Per the study methods: Later, roughly 80 million unique TCR beta chains were counted in an analysis, and about 10 million of them were shared. Sequencing was performed with immunoSEQ multiplex PCR; in TCRdb, only in-frame clones are kept and a portion is missing. V and J calls and clone size follow that table, whereas D and trimming were derived from the DNA. Among 100,000 to 150,000 clones listed, about 11% were seen once. The source of this sequence is a woman between 18 and 29 years old in good health and CMV-seropositive. The chain recombines TRBV7-6 with TRBJ2-7; 12 nucleotides match TRBD1. Sequenced sample: PBMCs. CDR3 sequence (DNA): TGTGCCAGCAGCCCTGGGACAGGGGGCTTCTACGAGCAGTACTTC. This translates into CASSPGTGGFYEQYF.